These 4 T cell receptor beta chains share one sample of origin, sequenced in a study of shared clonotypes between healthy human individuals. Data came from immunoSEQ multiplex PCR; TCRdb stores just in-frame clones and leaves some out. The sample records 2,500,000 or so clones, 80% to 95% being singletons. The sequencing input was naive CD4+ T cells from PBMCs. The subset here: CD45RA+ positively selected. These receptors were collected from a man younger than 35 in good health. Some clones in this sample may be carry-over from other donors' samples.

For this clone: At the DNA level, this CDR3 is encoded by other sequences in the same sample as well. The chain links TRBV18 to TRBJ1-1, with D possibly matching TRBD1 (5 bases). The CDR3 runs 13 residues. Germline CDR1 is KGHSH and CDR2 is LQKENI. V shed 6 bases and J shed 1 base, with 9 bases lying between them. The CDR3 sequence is CASSPGENTEAFF. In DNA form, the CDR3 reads TGTGCCAGCTCCCCGGGGGAGAACACTGAAGCTTTCTTT. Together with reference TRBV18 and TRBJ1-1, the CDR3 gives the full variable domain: NAGVMQNPRHLVRRRGQEARLRCSPMKGHSHVYWYRQLPEEGLKFMVYLQKENIIDESGMPKERFSAEFPKEGPSILRIQQVVRGDSAAYFCASSPGENTEAFFGQGTRLTVV.

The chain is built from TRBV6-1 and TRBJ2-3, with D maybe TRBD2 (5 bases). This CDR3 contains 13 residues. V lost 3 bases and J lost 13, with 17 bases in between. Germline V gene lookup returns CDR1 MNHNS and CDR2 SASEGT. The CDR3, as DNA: TGTGCCAGCAGTGAGACCGTGAGGGCCAATGAGTATTTT. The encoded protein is CASSETVRANEYF.

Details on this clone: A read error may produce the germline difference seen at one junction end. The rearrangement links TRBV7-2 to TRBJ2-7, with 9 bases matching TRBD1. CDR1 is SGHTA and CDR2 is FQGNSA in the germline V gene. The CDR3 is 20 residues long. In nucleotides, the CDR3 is TGTGCCAGCAGCCTAGCTATCGGTGGGACAGGGTCTATTCGTTCCTACGAGCAGTACTTC. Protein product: CASSLAIGGTGSIRSYEQYF.

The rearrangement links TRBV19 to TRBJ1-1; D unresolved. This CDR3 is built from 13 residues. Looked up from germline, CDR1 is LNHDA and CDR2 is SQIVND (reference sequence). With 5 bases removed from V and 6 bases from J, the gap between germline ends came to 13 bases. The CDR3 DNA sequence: TGTGCCAGTAGTGCGGCCGGGTGGCCTGAAGCTTTCTTT. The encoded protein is CASSAAGWPEAFF.